This TCR beta chain was sequenced in a study of human T cells and chemical hapten exposure. Study-wide context: Subjects had 2% DPC placed on roughly 2 cm by roughly 2 cm of upper inner arm skin for sensitization. Patients had diphenylcyclopropenone applied to the scalp weekly throughout the roughly 25-week study. Study-wide results and limits: DPC sensitization did not alter TCRs above 1 in 1000 frequency. Expanded TCRs formed significantly more large CDR3 similarity clusters than controls.

TCRdb redid the calling of the RACE reads with MiXCR, one entry per CDR3 protein. Of some 98,000 distinct CDR3 sequences listed, under 14% are singletons. CDR3 length: 12 amino acids. Per the germline V gene, CDR1 is MNHEY and CDR2 is SMNVEV (reference sequence). Deletions cut 2 bases from V and 9 bases from J, with 8 bases between. With regard to this clonotype: Its antigen is not identified.

The time point denotes: pre-sensitization, week 0. The treatment was: therapeutic diphenylcyclopropenone sensitization with weekly scalp DPC. The sequencing here drew on whole blood, taken in connection with sensitization to the hapten diphenylcyclopropenone (DPC). This clonotype was sampled from a woman aged 60 to 75 with alopecia areata. Some clones in this sample may be carry-over from other donors' samples. The chain combines TRBV27 with TRBJ2-1; perhaps TRBD2 as D (6 bases). The DNA for the CDR3 is TGTGCCAGCAGTTTAGTGGAGGGTGAGCAGTTCTTC. Translation: CASSLVEGEQFF.